This T cell receptor beta chain was retrieved from a study of cytomegalovirus exposure and HLA in healthy donors (TCRdb year 2017). About the full investigation: According to an earlier analysis of 587 of the donors, about 190 million T cells yielded over 100 million unique TCR beta sequences and less than 300 Gb of sequence data. Roughly 310 gigabases of sequencing data and approximately 93 million unique TCR sequences were included in an early release covering roughly 600 HLA-typed donors. Among the approximately 400 genotyped donors, about 85% belonged to the genetic ancestry cluster associated with self-reported Caucasian donors. The study was designed to test whether signatures of past pathogen exposure could be identified by cataloging public T cell receptors. The T cell repertoires of roughly 660 subjects were profiled by immunosequencing and related to cytomegalovirus serostatus. In addition to the first cohort of 666 subjects, a separate validation cohort of under 150 different subjects was used. To predict cytomegalovirus infection status, the study combined high-throughput TCR immunosequencing, statistical association of individual TCRs with disease status, and machine learning. A later analysis re-analyzed previously published TCR beta repertoires from roughly 630 donors and added high-resolution HLA genotyping to study TCR occurrence patterns. In the later analysis, no new phenotypic data were used to find candidate immune exposures; instead, reliance was placed on TCR beta sequences and their occurrence across donors. To decide whether each TCR beta V gene segment behaved as functional or pseudogenic, an earlier analysis of some 580 of the donors relied on high-throughput TCR beta sequencing. Donor age, sex, ethnicity and CMV serostatus were compiled together with the repertoire data. In a later genetic analysis, genome-wide SNP genotypes for about 55% of the 666 donors were used, and that subset was treated as a discovery cohort. All discovery cohort repertoires had been generated on a single sequencing platform. Class I and class II HLA loci were covered by the typing at four-digit resolution. Typing coverage differed by locus: A, B, C, DRB1 and DQB1 were typed in roughly 629-630 donors, DQA1 in 500 to 550, DPA1 in 600 to 610, and DPB1 in around 440. Because of strong linkage in the cohort, 5 or 6 DR-DQ haplotypes were treated as single units for association and clustering. On average, roughly 250,000 unique TCR beta nucleotide sequences were sequenced per donor among roughly 430 genotyped donors of the cohort, with roughly 19% of those sequences being non-productive. What the study reported, not specific to this receptor: According to a later analysis, TCR association rates differed among HLA loci, with DRB1 alleles showing the most associated TCRs and HLA-C alleles showing the fewest. Only TCR beta chains were sequenced in this cohort, and the absence of alpha or paired-chain data limited detectable features. A cluster of highly shared sequence variants was judged likely to represent a technical artifact of the sequencing pipeline. The study gave a list of about 150 TCR beta chains associated with cytomegalovirus. Because HLA typing was missing for some donors at each locus, association tests included only the typed subset. According to a later analysis, most CMV-associated TCR beta chains appeared to be HLA-restricted, and the HLA associations seemed to be driven largely by CMV exposure. Across donors, most TCR sequences were observed very rarely, whereas some public TCRs were present in many individuals. Because counts were too low, 15 to 20 rarely observed V segments, including chromosome 9 orphons, were excluded from the earlier analysis of fewer than 650 of the donors. A later analysis reported that several top co-occurrence clusters appeared linked to parvovirus B19, influenza, CMV and Epstein-Barr virus. CMV serostatus was the only immune exposure information available for the cohort. According to a later genetic analysis, donors in an Asian-associated ancestry cluster had fewer N-insertions in productive TCRs than the approximately 670-donor mean. It was suggested by the authors that the approach could potentially be generalized to other disease states and immunological phenotypes. Some IMGT-functional V segments, including TRBV6-2 and TRBV6-3, could not be told apart with the 87-base-pair reads, so those segments were excluded. An earlier analysis of approximately 600 of the donors showed that most TCR beta V segments appeared in productive rearrangements either about 87% or about 30% of the time, which broadly matched IMGT annotations. A few of the identified cytomegalovirus-associated TCR beta chains were confirmed in vitro to be specific for cytomegalovirus antigens. Compared with equally common non-associated chains, HLA-associated TCR beta chains in a later analysis were more clonally expanded and had lower generation probabilities. Cytomegalovirus status was reported to be diagnosed by the classifier with high specificity and sensitivity in both the original and validation cohorts. In a later genetic analysis, a missense DCLRE1C variant was associated with V-gene and J-gene trimming of TCR beta chains, and the association was replicated in an independent cohort. A further reported finding was that TCR beta sequences accurately predicted the HLA-A and HLA-B alleles for most subjects in the first cohort. Linkage disequilibrium might explain the correlated functional status among segregating V segments, but an unknown experimental factor could not be excluded. When HLA alleles, especially DR and DQ, strongly co-occurred, attributing TCR associations to individual alleles was difficult. A later analysis associated some 17,000 TCR beta sequences with specific HLA alleles at a false discovery rate of 0.05. The presence/absence analyses assumed that sequencing depth was roughly uniform across donors, and that assumption may not be true.

This clone was seen a few times. It lacks a known antigen. Base qualities are not provided; no much larger clone lies one nucleotide away. In total, over 600 healthy bone marrow donors made up the cohort. Cohort members were all nominally healthy when sampled, although unrecorded immune exposures were likely present. The donor tested CMV seropositive, placing the donor among the 250 to 300 seropositive members of the cohort. Each donor provided a peripheral blood sample, and peripheral blood mononuclear cells were used for TCR beta sequencing. The Qiagen DNeasy Blood Extraction Kit was used to extract genomic DNA from the blood cell samples. V is pared back by 2 bases and J by 0 bases, with 5 bases lying between the germline termini. CDR3 length: 12 amino acids, cysteine to phenylalanine. Only the CDR3 DNA is retained, 36 bases long and in frame from the first base. Sequences SQVTM (CDR1) and ANQGSEA (CDR2) are obtained from the germline V gene.

To prepare the library, the immunoSEQ multiplex PCR assay was applied. For the multiplex PCR, a mixture combining 60 forward primers for TCR Vbeta segments and 13 reverse primers for TCR Jbeta segments was used. Amplification of the CDR3 region of rearranged TCR beta genes was performed with a multiplex PCR assay on genomic DNA. The amplified TCR beta libraries were sequenced on the Illumina HiSeq System as 87-base-pair reads. Processing in the source paper ran as follows. A later analysis counted around 72 million unique TCR beta chains across the 690 or so repertoires, and 10 million to 11 million of these chains were shared by at least two donors. To remove PCR and sequencing errors, raw reads were error-corrected and collapsed into unique sequences using a nearest-neighbor algorithm that merged closely related sequences. Alignment of CDR3 sequences to IMGT reference sequences was used to assign V, D and J gene segments. Each retained sequence needed at least a six-nucleotide match to both a V gene segment and a J gene segment. Rearrangements were classified as productive when the CDR3 lacked stop codons and remained in frame with V and J, and all other rearrangements were classified as non-productive. Following IMGT convention, CDR3 was defined as the stretch from the second conserved V-encoded cysteine to the conserved J-encoded phenylalanine. The earlier analysis of 450 to 750 of the donors excluded any sequence lacking an unambiguous match to a single V gene segment. An earlier analysis of 500 to 700 of the donors classified V segments as functional when productive rearrangements were above 56.7% and as segregating when the standard deviation between donors was above 5%. A statistical classification framework was built to diagnose cytomegalovirus status from the catalog of TCR beta chain sequences. V and J gene assignment, in a later analysis, came from comparing TCR nucleotide sequences with IMGT/GENE-DB human TR gene sequences. Using the TCRdist pipeline, a later analysis assigned CDR3 sequences along with most-parsimonious VDJ recombination scenarios. In a later analysis, each TCR beta chain was defined by its CDR3 amino acid sequence together with its V-gene family, and reads lacking a unique V-gene family were excluded. To address suspected cross-contamination and a sequencing artifact, a later analysis removed 592 highly shared, low-generation-probability nucleotide sequences. In a later analysis, a clonal expansion index for each public chain was calculated from normalized within-repertoire ranks of inferred template counts. In a later analysis, generation probabilities were computed using a VDJ recombination model fitted to out-of-frame rearrangements, and the results were checked against IGoR. Hypergeometric tests were used in a later analysis to score TCR-TCR, TCR-HLA and TCR-CMV co-occurrence, with a repertoire-size bias correction applied to the TCR pairs. False discovery rates were estimated in a later analysis by permuting HLA or CMV assignments 20 times. In a later analysis, co-occurring TCRs were grouped with DBSCAN, and TCRdist sequence similarity was added when clustering was performed within HLA-allele-positive subsets. Repertoires with fewer than 30,000 or more than 120,000 public chains were left out of co-occurrence clustering, as were four to six repertoires with anomalous nucleotide sharing. Imported from immuneACCESS, the table was reduced by TCRdb to in-frame sequences with V and J called. These copies leave out some clones; in studies compared against another copy, an unresolved V gene accounts for under half, and the cause of the remainder is not known. V, J and clone size are those of that table, while D and trimming were read from the DNA. Present in this sample are roughly 100,000 clones, around 10% of which were seen just once. The ten largest account for 5.1% of the sample.

The chain is encoded by TRBV29-1 joined to TRBJ2-7; confidence is insufficient to name the D gene. The sample was PBMCs. The sequence derives from a man aged 45-65 years in good health and CMV-seropositive. The nucleotides read TGCAGCGTTGAAAAGAGCTCCTACGAGCAGTACTTC. This codes for CSVEKSSYEQYF.